The rows below give T cell receptor beta chains drawn from one sample of a study of T cell responses to AZD1222 COVID-19 vaccine. Clones were read by immunoSEQ multiplex PCR, and TCRdb kept only the in-frame ones, dropping some. The sample holds about 30,000 clones; approximately 89% are singletons and the top ten take around 45%. The specimen was peripheral blood, collected on day 0 of AZD1222 vaccination. The receptors originated from an adult in good health. The CDR3 runs from the conserved cysteine through the conserved F or W. D genes are given only for firm matches. Only part of the rows carry a size: once, few, many, or a class if the clone is expanded.

cdr3_nt cdr3_aa j_call v_call clone_size d_call
TGTGCCAGCAGCTTAGCAGGGGTGGGCAATCAGCCCCAGCATTTT CASSLAGVGNQPQHF TRBJ1-5 TRBV7-2 once -
TGTGCCGGCCGAGGGGGTAACTATGGCTACACCTTC CAGRGGNYGYTF TRBJ1-2 TRBV30 - -
TGTGCCAGCAGCCAATTCCGGCGGGGCGGCACAGATACGCAGTATTTT CASSQFRRGGTDTQYF TRBJ2-3 TRBV3-1/TRBV3-2 - -
TGTGCCACCAGTGAGGCGGGGGGACAGGGCCCGGAGGAGCAGTACTTC CATSEAGGQGPEEQYF TRBJ2-7 TRBV24-1 - -
TGTGCTAGTGGTTCGGGACTGCAAGAGACCCAGTACTTC CASGSGLQETQYF TRBJ2-5 TRBV12-5 few -
TGTGCCACCAGCAGGGGTTCGGATCAAGAGACCCAGTACTTC CATSRGSDQETQYF TRBJ2-5 TRBV15 - -
TGTGCCAGCAGCTTAGCGGGACACAACTCTGGAAACACCATATATTTT CASSLAGHNSGNTIYF TRBJ1-3 TRBV7-2 - -
TGCGCCAGCAGCCAATTGAGCGGCGCGTCACTGTTCTTC CASSQLSGASLFF TRBJ2-1 TRBV4-3 - -
TGCGCCAGCAGCCAAGATCACCCAGGGGTGAACACTGAAGCTTTCTTT CASSQDHPGVNTEAFF TRBJ1-1 TRBV4-1 - -
TGTGCCTGGAGTGTAAGCCGGGCCTCGAACACTGAAGCTTTCTTT CAWSVSRASNTEAFF TRBJ1-1 TRBV30 once -
TGCAGCGTTGAGGGACAGGGCAAGAACTATGGCTACACCTTC CSVEGQGKNYGYTF TRBJ1-2 TRBV29-1 - TRBD1
TGCGCCAGCAGCGAGGGACAGGGAAATGAAAAACTGTTTTTT CASSEGQGNEKLFF TRBJ1-4 TRBV5-1 - TRBD1
TGCAGCGTTGGGGGCCTTGGGGGAACGCAAGAGACCCAGTACTTC CSVGGLGGTQETQYF TRBJ2-5 TRBV29-1 - -